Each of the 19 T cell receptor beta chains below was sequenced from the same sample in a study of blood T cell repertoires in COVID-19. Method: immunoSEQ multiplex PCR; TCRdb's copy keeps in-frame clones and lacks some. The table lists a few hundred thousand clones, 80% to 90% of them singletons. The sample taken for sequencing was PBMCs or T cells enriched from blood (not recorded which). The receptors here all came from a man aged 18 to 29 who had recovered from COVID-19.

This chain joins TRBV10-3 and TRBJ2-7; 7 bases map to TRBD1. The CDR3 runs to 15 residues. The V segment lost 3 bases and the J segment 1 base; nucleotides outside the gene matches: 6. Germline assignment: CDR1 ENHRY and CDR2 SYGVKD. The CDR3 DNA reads TGTGCCATCAGTGATTTGGGGGACAGTTCCTACGAGCAGTACTTC. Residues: CAISDLGDSSYEQYF.

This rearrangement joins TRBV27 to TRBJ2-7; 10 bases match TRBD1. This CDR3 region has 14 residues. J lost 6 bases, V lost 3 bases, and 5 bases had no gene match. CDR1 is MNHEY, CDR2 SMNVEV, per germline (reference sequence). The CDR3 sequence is CASSFRQGAVEQYF. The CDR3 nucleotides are TGTGCCAGCAGTTTCCGACAGGGGGCGGTCGAGCAGTACTTC.

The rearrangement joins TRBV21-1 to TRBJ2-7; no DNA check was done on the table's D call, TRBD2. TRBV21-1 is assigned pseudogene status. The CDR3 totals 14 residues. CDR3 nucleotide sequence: TGTGCCAGCAGCAAATCTCCGGGGGGCTACGAGCAGTACTTC. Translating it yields CASSKSPGGYEQYF.

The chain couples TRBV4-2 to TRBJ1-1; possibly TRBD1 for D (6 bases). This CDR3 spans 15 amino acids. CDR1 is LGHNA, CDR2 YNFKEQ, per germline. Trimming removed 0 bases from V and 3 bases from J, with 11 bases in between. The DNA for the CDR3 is TGTGCCAGCAGCCAAGATGGAGGGGGGGACACTGAAGCTTTCTTT. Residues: CASSQDGGGDTEAFF.

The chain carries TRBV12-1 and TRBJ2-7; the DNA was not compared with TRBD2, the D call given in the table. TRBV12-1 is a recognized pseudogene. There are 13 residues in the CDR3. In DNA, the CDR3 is TGTGCCAGGGACCTCGGGGGTACCTACGAGCAGTACTTC. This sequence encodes CARDLGGTYEQYF.

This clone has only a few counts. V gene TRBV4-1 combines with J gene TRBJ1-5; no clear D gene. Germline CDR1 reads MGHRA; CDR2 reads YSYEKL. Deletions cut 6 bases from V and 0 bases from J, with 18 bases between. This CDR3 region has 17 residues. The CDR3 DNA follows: TGCGCCAGCAGTTCCGGTAAGATAGCCTATAGCAATCAGCCCCAGCATTTT. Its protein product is CASSSGKIAYSNQPQHF.

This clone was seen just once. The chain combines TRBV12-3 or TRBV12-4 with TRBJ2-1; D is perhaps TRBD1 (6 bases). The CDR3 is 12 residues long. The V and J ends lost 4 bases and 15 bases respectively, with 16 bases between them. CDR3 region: CASSSSGVGAFF. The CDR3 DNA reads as TGTGCCAGCAGTTCCTCAGGGGTGGGAGCGTTCTTC.

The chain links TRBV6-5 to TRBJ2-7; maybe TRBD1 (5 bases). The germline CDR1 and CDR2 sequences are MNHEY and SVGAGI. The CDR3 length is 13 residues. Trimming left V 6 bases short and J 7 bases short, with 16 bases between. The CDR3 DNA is TGTGCCAGCAGCCTCACAAGAACAGGAGAGCAGTACTTC. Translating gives CASSLTRTGEQYF.

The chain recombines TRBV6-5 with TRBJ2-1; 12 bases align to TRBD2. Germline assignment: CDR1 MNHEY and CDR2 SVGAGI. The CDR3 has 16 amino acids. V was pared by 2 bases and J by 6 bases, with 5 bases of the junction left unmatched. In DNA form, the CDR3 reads TGTGCCAGCAGTTACCAGGCACTAGCGGGAGGCAATGAGCAGTTCTTC. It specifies CASSYQALAGGNEQFF.

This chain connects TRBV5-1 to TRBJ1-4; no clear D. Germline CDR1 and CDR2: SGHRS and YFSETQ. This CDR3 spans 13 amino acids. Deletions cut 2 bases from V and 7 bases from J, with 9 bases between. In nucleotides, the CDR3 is TGCGCCAGCAGCTTTCGTGAGGGTGAAAAACTGTTTTTT. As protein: CASSFREGEKLFF.

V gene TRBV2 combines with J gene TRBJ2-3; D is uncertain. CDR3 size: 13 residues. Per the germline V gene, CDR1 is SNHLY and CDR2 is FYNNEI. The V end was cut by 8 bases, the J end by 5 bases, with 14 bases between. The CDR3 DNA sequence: TGTGCCAGCTCCTCTCGCCGGGTAGATACGCAGTATTTT. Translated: CASSSRRVDTQYF.

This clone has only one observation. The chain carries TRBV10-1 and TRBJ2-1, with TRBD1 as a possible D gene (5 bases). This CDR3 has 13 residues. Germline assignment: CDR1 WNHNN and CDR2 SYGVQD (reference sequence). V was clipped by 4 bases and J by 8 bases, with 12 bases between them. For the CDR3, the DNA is TGCGCCAGCAGTGTTCAGGGTTCGGATGAGCAGTTCTTC. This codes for CASSVQGSDEQFF.

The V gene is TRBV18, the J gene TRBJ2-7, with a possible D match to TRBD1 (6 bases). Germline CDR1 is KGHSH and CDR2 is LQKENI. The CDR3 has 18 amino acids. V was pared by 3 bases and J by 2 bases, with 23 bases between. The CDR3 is CASSPSNIGQSTAYEQYF. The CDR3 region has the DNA TGTGCCAGCTCACCCTCTAACATCGGACAGTCGACAGCCTACGAGCAGTACTTC.

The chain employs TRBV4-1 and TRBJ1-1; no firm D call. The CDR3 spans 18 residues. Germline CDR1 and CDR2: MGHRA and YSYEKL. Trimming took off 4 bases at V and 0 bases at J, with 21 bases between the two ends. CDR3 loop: CASSRIGLSGPMNTEAFF. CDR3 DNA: TGCGCCAGCAGCCGAATTGGACTCTCCGGACCTATGAACACTGAAGCTTTCTTT.

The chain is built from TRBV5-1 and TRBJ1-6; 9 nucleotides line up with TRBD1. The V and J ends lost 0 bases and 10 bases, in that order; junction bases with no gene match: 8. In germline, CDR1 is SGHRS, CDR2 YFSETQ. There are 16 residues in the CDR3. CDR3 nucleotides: TGCGCCAGCAGCTTGGCACCTGGACAGGGGACGTCACCCCTCCACTTT. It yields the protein CASSLAPGQGTSPLHF.

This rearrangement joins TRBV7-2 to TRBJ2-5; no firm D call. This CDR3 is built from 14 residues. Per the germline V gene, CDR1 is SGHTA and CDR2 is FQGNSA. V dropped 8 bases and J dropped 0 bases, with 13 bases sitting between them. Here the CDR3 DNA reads TGTGCCAGCTCACCTCGGCGGAACCAAGAGACCCAGTACTTC. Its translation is CASSPRRNQETQYF.

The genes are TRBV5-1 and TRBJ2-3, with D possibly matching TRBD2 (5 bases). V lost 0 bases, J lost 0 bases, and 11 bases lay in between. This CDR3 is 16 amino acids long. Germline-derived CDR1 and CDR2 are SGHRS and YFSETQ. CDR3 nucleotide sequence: TGCGCCAGCAGCTTGGGAGGGTTCGCTAGCACAGATACGCAGTATTTT. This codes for CASSLGGFASTDTQYF.

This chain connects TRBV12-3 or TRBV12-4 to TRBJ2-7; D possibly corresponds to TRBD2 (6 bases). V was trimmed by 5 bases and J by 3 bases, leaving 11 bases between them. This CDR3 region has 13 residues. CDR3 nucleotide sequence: TGTGCCAGCAGTCCCGGGACTTTCTACGAGCAGTACTTC. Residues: CASSPGTFYEQYF.

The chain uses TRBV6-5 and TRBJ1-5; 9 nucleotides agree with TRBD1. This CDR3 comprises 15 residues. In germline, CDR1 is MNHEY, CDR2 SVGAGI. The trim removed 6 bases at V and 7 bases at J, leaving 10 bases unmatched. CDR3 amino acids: CASRDSRTGVQPQHF. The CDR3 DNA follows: TGTGCCAGCAGGGATTCTAGGACAGGGGTGCAGCCCCAGCATTTT.